What follows are 15 T cell receptor beta chains derived from one specimen sequenced in a study of long-term antiretroviral therapy in people with HIV. Survey-level immunoSEQ v3.0 assays were run. Repertoires were generated with immunoSEQ multiplex PCR, while TCRdb's copy carries only in-frame clones and drops some. Of tens of thousands of clones in the sample, more than 65% were seen once. The sample in question was unsorted PBMCs, obtained 0.6 years after starting antiretroviral therapy. Every receptor here comes from a man aged 18 to 30 with HIV.

The chain carries TRBV29-1 and TRBJ2-1, with 14 bases lining up with TRBD2. The CDR3 loop spans 15 amino acids. CDR1 SQVTM and CDR2 ANQGSEA come from the germline V gene. J lost 4 bases, V lost 4 bases, and 3 bases had no gene match. This CDR3 is CSVGGTSGSYNEQFF. CDR3 bases: TGCAGCGTTGGGGGGACTAGCGGGAGTTACAATGAGCAGTTCTTC.

This clone was seen a handful of times. The chain is built from TRBV28 and TRBJ2-7; tentative D call: TRBD1 (6 bases). The CDR3 extends over 16 amino acids. V was pared by 5 bases and J by 2 bases, with 19 bases between. Germline CDR1 is MDHEN and CDR2 is SYDVKM. This CDR3 is CASSPYPRDKPYEQYF. CDR3 bases: TGTGCCAGCAGTCCCTACCCACGGGACAAGCCCTACGAGCAGTACTTC. Full variable domain (outside the CDR3, taken from reference TRBV28 and TRBJ2-7): DVKVTQSSRYLVKRTGEKVFLECVQDMDHENMFWYRQDPGLGLRLIYFSYDVKMKEKGDIPEGYSVSREKKERFSLILESASTNQTSMYLCASSPYPRDKPYEQYFGPGTRLTVT.

The chain recombines TRBV27 with TRBJ2-1; D is perhaps TRBD1 (5 bases). V was shortened by 4 bases and J by 4 bases, with 8 bases between the two germline ends. Germline CDR1 is MNHEY and CDR2 is SMNVEV (reference sequence). There are 13 residues in the CDR3. CDR3 sequence (DNA): TGTGCCAGCAGTTGGACACCTTACAATGAGCAGTTCTTC. Translating gives CASSWTPYNEQFF.

The chain couples TRBV7-2 to TRBJ2-1; D unclear. Looked up from germline, CDR1 is SGHTA and CDR2 is FQGNSA. V gave up 4 bases and J gave up 9 bases, with 16 bases separating them. The CDR3 length is 14 residues. CDR3 in amino acids: CASSSPRSPGEQFF. CDR3 sequence (DNA): TGTGCCAGCAGCTCACCCCGGAGTCCAGGTGAGCAGTTCTTC.

V is TRBV1 and J is TRBJ2-7; TRBD2 is the table's D call, not checked against the DNA. TRBV1 is termed a pseudogene. This CDR3 spans 14 amino acids. CDR3 in amino acids: CTSSHGGSSYEQYF. The CDR3 coding sequence is TGCACCAGCAGCCACGGCGGGTCCTCCTACGAGCAGTACTTC.

The chain carries TRBV6-5 and TRBJ2-7; 9 bases agree with TRBD1. The germline gives CDR1 MNHEY, CDR2 SVGAGI. Trimming took 7 bases from V and 1 from J; bases not matched to a gene: 2. This CDR3 contains 13 residues. CDR3: CASMGTGSYEQYF. The CDR3 DNA follows: TGTGCCAGCATGGGGACAGGGTCCTACGAGCAGTACTTC.

This chain links TRBV10-2 with TRBJ2-1, with 8 bases that match TRBD1. The CDR3 loop spans 13 amino acids. Germline CDR1 and CDR2: WSHSY and SAAADI. V trimming: 8 bases; J trimming: 13 bases; junction bases outside the gene matches: 13. CDR3 residues: CASGADRGIPQFF. CDR3 DNA sequence: TGCGCCAGCGGGGCTGACAGGGGTATCCCCCAGTTCTTC.

J is TRBJ2-3 and V is TRBV27; D is undetermined. The germline gives CDR1 MNHEY, CDR2 SMNVEV (reference sequence). Trimming took 2 bases from V and 1 from J, leaving 4 bases between them. CDR3 length: 13 residues. CDR3 DNA sequence: TGTGCCAGCAGTTTAGGTGGCACAGATACGCAGTATTTT. Protein sequence: CASSLGGTDTQYF.

This chain joins TRBV30 and TRBJ2-5; D perhaps matches TRBD2 (5 bases). Between the trimmed V and J ends, which lost 0 bases and 1 base, there was a span of 9 bases. The CDR3 contains 14 residues. In germline, CDR1 is GTSNPN, CDR2 SVGIG (reference sequence). In DNA form, the CDR3 reads TGTGCCTGGAGTGTACGCGGACTCCAAGAGACCCAGTACTTC. Translated: CAWSVRGLQETQYF.

The chain links TRBV11-2 to TRBJ2-2; D ambiguous. Per germline, CDR1 SGHAT and CDR2 FQNNGV. Trimming took 5 bases from V and 6 from J, leaving 7 bases between them. The CDR3 has 12 residues. CDR3 coding DNA: TGTGCCAGCAGCATAAAGTCCGGGGAGCTGTTTTTT. Encoded protein: CASSIKSGELFF.

The chain is built from TRBV19 and TRBJ2-7; 9 bases are a match to TRBD2. CDR1 is LNHDA, CDR2 SQIVND, per germline (reference sequence). The CDR3 runs 15 residues. Unmatched junction bases numbered 9, after V lost 3 bases and J lost 6 bases. In nucleotides, the CDR3 is TGTGCCAGTAGTATTAAGGTAGCGGGAGCGAGCGAGCAGTACTTC. Translated, it gives CASSIKVAGASEQYF.

This clone was observed once. The chain couples TRBV12-5 to TRBJ2-1; possibly TRBD1 or TRBD2 for D (5 bases each). CDR3 size: 13 residues. The germline V gene encodes CDR1 LGHNT and CDR2 FRNRAP. With 1 base removed from V and 9 bases from J, the gap between germline ends came to 10 bases. The DNA for the CDR3 is TGTGCTAGTGGTTTGGGGGACGGATTTGAGCAGTTCTTC. Translation gives CASGLGDGFEQFF.

This clone was detected only once. The chain recombines TRBV11-2 with TRBJ2-7, with 9 bases lining up with TRBD2. The junction had 8 bases not matched to a gene; V was cut back by 1 base and J by 4 bases. Germline lookup yields CDR1 SGHAT and CDR2 FQNNGV. This CDR3 has 16 residues. This CDR3 reads CASSLVPSGTRYEQYF. CDR3 sequence (DNA): TGTGCCAGCAGCTTAGTGCCTAGCGGGACCAGGTACGAGCAGTACTTC. Complete variable domain (other parts from reference TRBV11-2 and TRBJ2-7): EAGVAQSPRYKIIEKRQSVAFWCNPISGHATLYWYQQILGQGPKLLIQFQNNGVVDDSQLPKDRFSAERLKGVDSTLKIQPAKLEDSAVYLCASSLVPSGTRYEQYFGPGTRLTVT.

This clone was seen more than once but under ten times. The chain has TRBV5-6 and TRBJ1-1, with D possibly TRBD1 on 5 matching bases. Trimming left V 2 bases short and J 5 bases short, with 7 bases between. Germline CDR1 SGHDT, CDR2 YYEEEE. This CDR3 has 12 amino acids. CDR3 bases: TGTGCCAGCAGCTTCGGGGGAACTGAAGCTTTCTTT. Translating gives CASSFGGTEAFF.

J is TRBJ1-1 and V is TRBV19; 7 bases are a match to TRBD1. CDR1 is LNHDA and CDR2 is SQIVND in the germline V gene (reference sequence). V gave up 5 bases and J gave up 5 bases; unmatched junction bases: 5. This CDR3 region has 13 residues. The CDR3 loop reads CASSEGAATEAFF. The CDR3 bases are TGTGCCAGTAGTGAGGGGGCGGCGACTGAAGCTTTCTTT.